Following are 23 T cell receptor beta chains from one sample sequenced in a study of cytomegalovirus exposure and HLA in healthy donors. Primers included in the PCR were 60 Vbeta and 13 Jbeta primers. Generated by immunoSEQ multiplex PCR, the TCRdb table keeps only in-frame clones and is missing some. The table lists 200,000 to 250,000 clones, approximately 88% of them singletons. Sequencing was performed on PBMCs. The receptors derive from a boy aged 2 to 10 in good health and CMV-seronegative.

The CDR3 bases are TGTGCCTGGAGTTCGAAGGGGCAGGGGGCGTACGAGCAGTACTTC. Translated, it gives CAWSSKGQGAYEQYF. The chain couples TRBV30 to TRBJ2-7; 8 bases are a match to TRBD1. V shed 2 bases, J shed 4 bases, and the junction held 10 bases outside the gene matches. Germline loops: CDR1 GTSNPN, CDR2 SVGIG (reference sequence). This CDR3 region has 15 residues.

V is TRBV6-1 and J is TRBJ2-1; 8 bases are shared with TRBD1. The CDR3 contains 14 residues. V gave up 6 bases and J gave up 4 bases; unmatched junction bases: 5. Germline V CDR1 and CDR2: MNHNS, SASEGT. The CDR3 region has the DNA TGTGCCAGCAGCCGACAGGGGATATACAATGAGCAGTTCTTC. Protein: CASSRQGIYNEQFF.

This chain connects TRBV11-3 to TRBJ2-7; the D is unclear. The CDR3 runs to 13 residues. V was pared by 3 bases and J by 0 bases, with 6 bases between. The germline V gene has CDR1 SGHNT and CDR2 YENEEA. For the CDR3, the DNA is TGTGCCAGCAGCTTTTCGAGCTCCTACGAGCAGTACTTC. As protein: CASSFSSSYEQYF. The variable domain in full, completed from reference TRBV11-3 and TRBJ2-7, reads EAGVVQSPRYKIIEKKQPVAFWCNPISGHNTLYWYLQNLGQGPELLIRYENEEAVDDSQLPKDRFSAERLKGVDSTLKIQPAELGDSAVYLCASSFSSSYEQYFGPGTRLTVT.

The chain is built from TRBV9 and TRBJ1-2; TRBD1 matches at 7 bases. V was pared by 2 bases and J by 5 bases, with 6 bases of the junction left unmatched. The CDR3 loop spans 14 amino acids. Germline CDR1 reads SGDLS; CDR2 reads YYNGEE. As DNA, the CDR3 is TGTGCCAGCAGCGTCTCGGCAGGGGGTTATGGCTACACCTTC. Protein product: CASSVSAGGYGYTF. The complete variable domain, with remaining parts taken from reference TRBV9 and TRBJ1-2, reads DSGVTQTPKHLITATGQRVTLRCSPRSGDLSVYWYQQSLDQGLQFLIQYYNGEERAKGNILERFSAQQFPDLHSELNLSSLELGDSALYFCASSVSAGGYGYTFGSGTRLTVV.

This chain uses TRBV29-1 with TRBJ2-7; D remains ambiguous. The CDR3 is made up of 12 amino acids. CDR1 SQVTM and CDR2 ANQGSEA come from the germline V gene. The V gene lost 4 bases and the J gene lost 4 bases, with 11 bases spanning the gap. CDR3 DNA: TGCAGCGTTGGCCATGGTCGGTACGAGCAGTACTTC. The encoded protein is CSVGHGRYEQYF.

Turning to this clone: Other DNA sequences from this sample encode an identical CDR3 as well. The V call is TRBV6-1, the J call TRBJ1-1; D possibly corresponds to TRBD1 (5 bases). This CDR3 comprises 13 residues. V was cut by 4 bases and J by 1 base, with 7 bases left in between. Germline V CDR1 and CDR2: MNHNS, SASEGT. The CDR3 protein is CASSGQGNTEAFF. CDR3 bases: TGTGCCAGCAGTGGGCAGGGGAACACTGAAGCTTTCTTT.

The CDR3 sequence: CASIKPGGTYEQYF. CDR3 DNA sequence: TGTGCCAGCATCAAACCCGGGGGGACCTACGAGCAGTACTTC. The rearrangement links TRBV6-6 to TRBJ2-7; 7 positions agree with TRBD2. There are 14 residues in the CDR3. CDR1 and CDR2 from the germline V gene are MNHNY and SVGAGI (reference sequence). Trimming at V came to 7 bases and at J to 2 bases, leaving 8 bases not matched to a gene.

J is TRBJ2-5 and V is TRBV5-1, with a possible D match to TRBD1 (5 bases). V lost 4 bases and J lost 4, with 14 bases in between. Germline V gene lookup returns CDR1 SGHRS and CDR2 YFSETQ. CDR3 size: 14 residues. The CDR3 DNA follows: TGCGCCAGCAGCGACCCGACAGTCACAGAGACCCAGTACTTC. It is translated as CASSDPTVTETQYF.

The chain couples TRBV9 to TRBJ2-3, with TRBD2 matching 10 bases. Losses at the gene ends were 6 bases for V and 5 bases for J; bases not matched to a gene: 9. The CDR3 spans 15 residues. Germline values: CDR1 SGDLS, CDR2 YYNGEE. Written as DNA, the CDR3 is TGTGCCAGCAACCGAGCTAGCGGGAGAATAGATACGCAGTATTTT. Translation: CASNRASGRIDTQYF.

The gene calls are TRBV2 and TRBJ1-2, with no clear D. V was clipped by 6 bases and J by 4 bases, with 18 bases between them. CDR1 is SNHLY and CDR2 is FYNNEI in the germline V gene. This CDR3 comprises 15 residues. CDR3 loop: CASRDIETRPYGYTF. In DNA, the CDR3 is TGTGCCAGCAGAGACATAGAAACACGACCCTATGGCTACACCTTC.

The chain combines TRBV4-1 with TRBJ1-2; D remains unclear. The CDR3 totals 14 residues. The V gene's germline CDR1 is MGHRA and CDR2 YSYEKL. V was cut by 4 bases and J by 7 bases, with 16 bases left in between. CDR3 residues: CASSPLEHSSGYTF. CDR3 DNA: TGCGCCAGCAGCCCGCTGGAGCATTCTTCTGGCTACACCTTC.

This chain uses TRBV11-1 with TRBJ2-1, with 8 bases aligning to TRBD2. The germline gives CDR1 SGHAT, CDR2 FQDESV (reference sequence). The length of the CDR3 is 15 residues. V gave up 6 bases and J gave up 7 bases; unmatched junction bases: 11. CDR3 bases: TGTGCCAGCAGTCTAGCCGGGAGGGCCTTGAATGAGCAGTTCTTC. Protein product: CASSLAGRALNEQFF.

This chain links TRBV6-5 with TRBJ1-2, with D perhaps matching TRBD1 (5 bases). This CDR3 contains 12 residues. Trimming left V 6 bases short and J 8 bases short, with 13 bases between. Germline values: CDR1 MNHEY, CDR2 SVGAGI. CDR3 nucleotides: TGTGCCAGCAGGGGGACTGCTTCCGGCTACACCTTC. It codes for CASRGTASGYTF.

The chain carries TRBV5-1 and TRBJ2-7; 12 nucleotides agree with TRBD2. The junction had 11 bases not matched to a gene; V was cut back by 4 bases and J by 0 bases. This CDR3 spans 18 amino acids. Germline CDR1 SGHRS, CDR2 YFSETQ. CDR3 coding DNA: TGCGCCAGCAGCGAGGGGCCTAGCGGGAGGGGTAGCTCCTACGAGCAGTACTTC. It is translated as CASSEGPSGRGSSYEQYF.

In its sample, this clone was seen once. Other DNA sequences in this specimen translate into the identical CDR3. This chain joins TRBV5-1 and TRBJ2-3; 7 bases agree with TRBD2. V gave up 4 bases and J gave up 2 bases; unmatched junction bases: 7. Germline-derived CDR1 and CDR2 are SGHRS and YFSETQ. This CDR3 has 15 amino acids. CDR3 coding DNA: TGCGCCAGCAGCCTGGGGCTAGCGGACACAGATACGCAGTATTTT. Its translation: CASSLGLADTDTQYF.

The genes are TRBV14 and TRBJ1-2; a weak D match, TRBD1 (6 bases). Germline V gene lookup returns CDR1 SGHDN and CDR2 FVKESK. CDR3 length: 20 residues. Trimming left V 0 bases short and J 8 bases short, with 31 bases between. The CDR3 sequence is CASSQDPTGEGKGGFGGYTF. CDR3 DNA: TGTGCCAGCAGCCAAGATCCGACAGGAGAAGGGAAAGGGGGATTCGGGGGCTACACCTTC.

This chain connects TRBV5-6 to TRBJ2-7; a possible D gene is TRBD2 (6 bases). CDR1 and CDR2 from the germline V gene are SGHDT and YYEEEE. The CDR3 length is 16 residues. The V and J ends lost 0 bases and 4 bases respectively, with 17 bases between them. For the CDR3, the DNA is TGTGCCAGCAGCTTGGTGCGGCTCTTGGGAGGTTACGAGCAGTACTTC. Amino acids: CASSLVRLLGGYEQYF.

The chain joins TRBV27 to TRBJ2-1, with no clear D. V lost 2 bases and J lost 2, with 10 bases in between. The CDR3 spans 15 residues. Germline CDR1 and CDR2: MNHEY and SMNVEV (reference sequence). CDR3 residues: CASSLGTSAYNEQFF. CDR3 nucleotides: TGTGCCAGCAGTTTAGGCACCTCCGCCTACAATGAGCAGTTCTTC.

In its sample, this clone was seen a few times. The rearrangement uses TRBV2 and TRBJ2-7; 14 positions match TRBD2. Germline V gene sequence: CDR1 SNHLY, CDR2 FYNNEI. Trimming took 0 bases from V and 2 from J; bases not matched to a gene: 12. The CDR3 contains 20 residues. The CDR3 spells CASSEAPGTSGRLYPYEQYF. CDR3 bases: TGTGCCAGCAGTGAAGCCCCCGGGACTAGCGGGAGATTATACCCCTACGAGCAGTACTTC.

This chain connects TRBV2 to TRBJ1-2, with unresolved D. The germline V gene has CDR1 SNHLY and CDR2 FYNNEI. Trimming stripped 4 bases from V and 0 bases from J, with 6 bases between. The CDR3 is made up of 13 amino acids. The CDR3 protein is CASSVQPNYGYTF. The CDR3 DNA reads as TGTGCCAGCAGTGTACAGCCTAACTATGGCTACACCTTC.

The CDR3 bases are TGTGCCAGCAGCGTAAAGACTAGTTACTCTCTTTACAATGAGCAGTTCTTC. It is translated as CASSVKTSYSLYNEQFF. The rearrangement joins TRBV13 to TRBJ2-1; TRBD2 might be the D (6 bases). The CDR3 sequence is 17 residues long. Trimming cost V 5 bases and J 4 bases, with 21 bases left between them. From germline, CDR1 is PRHDT and CDR2 FYEKMQ (reference sequence).

V usage is TRBV19 and J usage is TRBJ2-3; 7 bases are a match to TRBD1. The CDR3 sequence is 15 residues long. Germline CDR1 and CDR2: LNHDA and SQIVND (reference sequence). V lost 6 bases to trimming and J lost 5 bases; unmatched junction nucleotides: 11. In nucleotides, the CDR3 is TGTGCCAGTAGACTCCGGGACAGCTTGGGAGATACGCAGTATTTT. It is translated as CASRLRDSLGDTQYF.

This clone was recorded a few times. This chain links TRBV9 with TRBJ1-4; D unclear. Per germline, CDR1 SGDLS and CDR2 YYNGEE. This CDR3 region has 14 residues. V was cut by 3 bases and J by 5 bases, with 11 bases left in between. The CDR3 sequence is CASSDGLKNEKLFF. The CDR3 DNA reads as TGTGCCAGCAGCGACGGACTAAAGAATGAAAAACTGTTTTTT.